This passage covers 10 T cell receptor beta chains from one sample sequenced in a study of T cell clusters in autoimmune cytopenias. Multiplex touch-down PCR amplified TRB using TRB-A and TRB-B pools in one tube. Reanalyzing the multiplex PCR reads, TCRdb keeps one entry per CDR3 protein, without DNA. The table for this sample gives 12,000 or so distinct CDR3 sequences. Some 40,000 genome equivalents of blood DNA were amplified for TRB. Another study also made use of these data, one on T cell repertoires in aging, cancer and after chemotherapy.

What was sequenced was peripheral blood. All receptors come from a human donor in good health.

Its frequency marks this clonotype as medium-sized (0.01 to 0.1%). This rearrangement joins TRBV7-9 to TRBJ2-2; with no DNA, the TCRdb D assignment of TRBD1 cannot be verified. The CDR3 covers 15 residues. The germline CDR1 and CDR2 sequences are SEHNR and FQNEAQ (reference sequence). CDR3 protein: CASSWTGGDAGELFF.

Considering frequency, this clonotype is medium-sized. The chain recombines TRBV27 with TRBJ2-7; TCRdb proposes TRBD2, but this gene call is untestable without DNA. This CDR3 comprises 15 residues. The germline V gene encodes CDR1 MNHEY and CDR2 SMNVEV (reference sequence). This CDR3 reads CASSLGSGGTYEQYF.

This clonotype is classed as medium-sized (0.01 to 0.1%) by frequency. CDR3: CASSFRTGTSNSPLHF. This chain uses TRBV27 with TRBJ1-6; lacking DNA, the TRBD1 call made by TCRdb goes unchecked. This CDR3 has 16 amino acids. Germline assignment: CDR1 MNHEY and CDR2 SMNVEV (reference sequence).

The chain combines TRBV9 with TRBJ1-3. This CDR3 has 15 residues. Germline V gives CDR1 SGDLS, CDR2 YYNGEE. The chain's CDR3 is CASSVRGVEGNTIYF. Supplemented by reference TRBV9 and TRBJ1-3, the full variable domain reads DSGVTQTPKHLITATGQRVTLRCSPRSGDLSVYWYQQSLDQGLQFLIQYYNGEERAKGNILERFSAQQFPDLHSELNLSSLELGDSALYFCASSVRGVEGNTIYFGEGSWLTVV.

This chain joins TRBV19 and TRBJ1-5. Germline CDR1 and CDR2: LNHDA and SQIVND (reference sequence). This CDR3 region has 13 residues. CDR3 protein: CASSQSGNQPQHF.

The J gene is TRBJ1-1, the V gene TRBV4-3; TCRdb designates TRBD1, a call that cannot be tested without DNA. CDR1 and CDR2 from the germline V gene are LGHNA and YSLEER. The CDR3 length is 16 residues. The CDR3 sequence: CASSQVRGRANTEAFF.

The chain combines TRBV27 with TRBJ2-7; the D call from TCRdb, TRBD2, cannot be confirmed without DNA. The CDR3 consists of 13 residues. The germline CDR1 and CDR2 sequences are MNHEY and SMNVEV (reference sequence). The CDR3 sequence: CASSRTHSYEQYF.

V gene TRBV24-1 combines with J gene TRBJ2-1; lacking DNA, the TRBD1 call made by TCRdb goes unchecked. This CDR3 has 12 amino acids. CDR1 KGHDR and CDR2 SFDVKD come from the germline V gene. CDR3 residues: CATSETGNEQFF.

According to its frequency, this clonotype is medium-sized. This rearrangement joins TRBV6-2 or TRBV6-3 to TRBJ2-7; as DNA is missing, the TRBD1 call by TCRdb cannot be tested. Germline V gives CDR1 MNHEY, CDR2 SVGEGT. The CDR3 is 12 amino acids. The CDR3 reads CASSYAGNEQYF.

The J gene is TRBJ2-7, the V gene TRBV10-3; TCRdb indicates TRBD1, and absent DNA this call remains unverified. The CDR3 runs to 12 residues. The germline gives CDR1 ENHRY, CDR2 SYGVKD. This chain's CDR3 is CAISESPNREYF.